A single sample gave rise to the 14 T cell receptor beta chains below, sequenced in a study of early T cells in non-severe SARS-CoV-2 infection. Using its own MiXCR run on the 5' RACE reads, TCRdb lists one record per CDR3 protein. This table holds around 60,000 distinct CDR3 sequences, 8% to 10% found once. Sequenced sample: whole blood. The receptors shown here come from an adult who was a healthcare worker with PCR-confirmed SARS-CoV-2 infection or an uninfected control (not recorded which).

This clonotype came up a few times. The gene calls are TRBV11-2 and TRBJ2-4, with 11 nucleotides matching TRBD2. V dropped 1 base and J dropped 13; count of bases not matched to a gene: 6. CDR3 size: 14 residues. From germline, CDR1 is SGHAT and CDR2 FQNNGV. In DNA form, the CDR3 reads TGTGCCAGCAGCTTAGGGACTAGCGGGCCGCGACAGTACTTC. Translating gives CASSLGTSGPRQYF.

The chain carries TRBV19 and TRBJ2-3; unclear D gene. The CDR3 runs to 16 residues. The germline V and J ends were trimmed by 5 bases and 2 bases, with 17 bases remaining between them. Germline lookup yields CDR1 LNHDA and CDR2 SQIVND (reference sequence). This CDR3 reads CASSFSFGGTTDTQYF. The CDR3 bases are TGTGCCAGTAGTTTCTCCTTTGGCGGTACCACAGATACGCAGTATTTT.

This clonotype was seen ten or more times. The chain has TRBV4-3 and TRBJ1-2, with D unresolved. Germline-derived CDR1 and CDR2 are LGHNA and YSLEER. The V and J ends lost 6 bases and 0 bases respectively, with 17 bases between them. This CDR3 comprises 16 residues. CDR3 coding DNA: TGCGCCAGCAGGCGTACCAGACGGATCTCTAACTATGGCTACACCTTC. This gives the protein CASRRTRRISNYGYTF.

The genes are TRBV5-1 and TRBJ2-1; D is possibly TRBD2 (5 bases). The V end lost 5 bases, the J end lost 2 bases, and 8 bases lay between the germline ends. This CDR3 comprises 13 residues. From germline, CDR1 is SGHRS and CDR2 YFSETQ. CDR3: CASSFGTYNEQFF. The CDR3 DNA sequence: TGCGCCAGCAGTTTCGGGACCTACAATGAGCAGTTCTTC.

This clonotype was recorded a few times. The chain is built from TRBV6-1 and TRBJ1-2, with D unclear. The CDR3 has 15 amino acids. V gave up 5 bases and J gave up 9 bases, with 22 bases separating them. The germline CDR1 and CDR2 sequences are MNHNS and SASEGT. The CDR3 sequence: CASSRKYMGTESYTF. In DNA form, the CDR3 reads TGTGCCAGCAGTCGAAAATACATGGGTACGGAGAGCTACACCTTC.

This clonotype showed up many times. This rearrangement joins TRBV7-2 to TRBJ2-3; 9 nucleotides align to TRBD2. Germline CDR1 is SGHTA and CDR2 is FQGNSA. The ends lost 4 bases at V and 0 bases at J; junction bases unmatched: 14. CDR3 length: 19 residues. CDR3 sequence reads: CASSYQSRLAGFSTDTQYF. CDR3 bases: TGTGCCAGCAGCTATCAAAGCAGGCTAGCGGGATTTAGCACAGATACGCAGTATTTT.

This clonotype was seen at least ten times. The chain has TRBV10-3 and TRBJ2-7; the D gene is possibly TRBD1 (6 bases). The V end lost 5 bases, the J end lost 4 bases, and 18 bases lay between the germline ends. The CDR3 is 15 amino acids. Germline V CDR1 and CDR2: ENHRY, SYGVKD. CDR3 DNA sequence: TGTGCCATCAGTCCCCAGGGGTCCAGGGCGTACGAGCAGTACTTC. It is translated as CAISPQGSRAYEQYF.

The chain joins TRBV5-1 to TRBJ2-2; D is perhaps TRBD2 (6 bases). CDR3 length: 18 residues. Trimming took off 4 bases at V and 4 bases at J, with 23 bases between the two ends. Per the germline V gene, CDR1 is SGHRS and CDR2 is YFSETQ. CDR3 amino acids: CASSLHTPREFGTGELFF. In DNA, the CDR3 is TGCGCCAGCAGCCTCCACACCCCTCGGGAGTTTGGCACCGGGGAGCTGTTTTTT. The entire variable domain, with the rest obtained from reference TRBV5-1 and TRBJ2-2, is as follows: KAGVTQTPRYLIKTRGQQVTLSCSPISGHRSVSWYQQTPGQGLQFLFEYFSETQRNKGNFPGRFSGRQFSNSRSEMNVSTLELGDSALYLCASSLHTPREFGTGELFFGEGSRLTVL.

Points on this clonotype: A much larger clonotype is one base distant, so this may be a read error. V usage is TRBV6-2 or TRBV6-3 and J usage is TRBJ1-6; tentative D call: TRBD1 (6 bases). From germline, CDR1 is MNHEY and CDR2 SVGEGT. The CDR3 spans 13 residues. The CDR3 loop is CASISQGNSSLHF. In nucleotides, the CDR3 is TGTGCCAGCATCTCCCAGGGGAATTCATCCCTCCACTTT.

This clonotype was seen more than once but under ten times. The V gene is TRBV20-1, the J gene TRBJ1-1; the D is unclear. Per germline, CDR1 DFQATT and CDR2 SNEGSKA (reference sequence). The CDR3 contains 14 residues. V lost 3 bases and J 0 bases, leaving 11 bases between the germline ends. The CDR3 DNA reads TGCAGTGCTAGTCCGGGGATGATGAACACTGAAGCTTTCTTT. Translating it yields CSASPGMMNTEAFF.

This clonotype was observed at least ten times. For the CDR3, the DNA is TGCAGTGCTAGTGGGGACGGAGCCTCCGGGGAGCTGTTTTTT. Protein: CSASGDGASGELFF. This chain links TRBV20-1 with TRBJ2-2; perhaps D is TRBD1 or TRBD2 (5 bases each). The germline V gene has CDR1 DFQATT and CDR2 SNEGSKA (reference sequence). This CDR3 region has 14 residues. V gave up 3 bases and J gave up 6 bases, with 14 bases separating them.

Worth noting for this clonotype: Given a much more abundant clone one base away, this may be a read error. In this CDR3 the conserved last residue, phenylalanine or tryptophan, is missing, so a read error is likely. The chain employs TRBV5-1 and TRBJ2-7, with D maybe TRBD1 (5 bases). The CDR3 length is 15 residues. The V end lost 2 bases, the J end lost 2 bases, and 14 bases lay between the germline ends. From germline, CDR1 is SGHRS and CDR2 YFSETQ. CDR3 in amino acids: CASSFDVAGPYEQYL. CDR3 nucleotides: TGCGCCAGCAGCTTCGACGTCGCAGGGCCCTACGAGCAGTACCTC.

This rearrangement joins TRBV7-9 to TRBJ2-2; 12 nucleotides match TRBD2. The CDR3 is made up of 17 amino acids. J gave up 0 bases and V 4 bases, and 3 bases lay outside the gene matches. Looked up from germline, CDR1 is SEHNR and CDR2 is FQNEAQ (reference sequence). This CDR3 is CASSSSSGRANTGELFF. The CDR3 DNA follows: TGTGCCAGCAGCTCCTCTAGCGGGAGGGCGAACACCGGGGAGCTGTTTTTT.

This clonotype was recorded many times. The chain employs TRBV29-1 and TRBJ2-7; TRBD1 might be the D (6 bases). Germline V CDR1 and CDR2: SQVTM, ANQGSEA. Trimming stripped 8 bases from V and 6 bases from J, with 17 bases between. This CDR3 contains 12 residues. The CDR3 reads CSTGHPPREQYF. DNA of the CDR3: TGCAGCACGGGACACCCGCCGCGCGAGCAGTACTTC.